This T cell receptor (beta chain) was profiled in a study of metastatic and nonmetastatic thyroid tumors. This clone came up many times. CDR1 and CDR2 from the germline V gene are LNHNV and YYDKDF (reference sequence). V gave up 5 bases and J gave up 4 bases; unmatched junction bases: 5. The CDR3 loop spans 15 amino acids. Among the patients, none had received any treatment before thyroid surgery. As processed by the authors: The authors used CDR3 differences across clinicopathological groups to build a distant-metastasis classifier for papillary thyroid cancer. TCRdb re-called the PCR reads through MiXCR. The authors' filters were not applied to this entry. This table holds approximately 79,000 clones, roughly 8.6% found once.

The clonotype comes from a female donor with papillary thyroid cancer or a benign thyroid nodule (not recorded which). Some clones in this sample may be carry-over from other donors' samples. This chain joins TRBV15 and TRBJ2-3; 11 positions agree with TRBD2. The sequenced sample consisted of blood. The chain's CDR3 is CATSLAGGPADTQYF. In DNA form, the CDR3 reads TGTGCCACCAGCTTAGCGGGGGGGCCCGCAGATACGCAGTATTTT.